This is a list of T cell receptor beta chains from one sample in a study of regulatory T cells in long-lasting Graves disease. One entry per CDR3 protein results from TCRdb running MiXCR on the multiplex PCR reads. Of 400,000 or so distinct CDR3 sequences listed, less than 25% were seen once; the top ten hold about 20%. Sequenced here: peripheral blood mononuclear cells (PBMCs), sampled when the disease was refractory, from a patient treated with antithyroid drugs. The receptors derive from a female donor with Graves disease. Each CDR3 is given with its conserved first and last residue.

V gene | CDR3 protein
TRBV7-2 | CASSSYGGGQSFPYEQYF
TRBV28 | CASSSLGTGAPNTEAFF
TRBV5-1 | CASRTDRGQPQHF
TRBV28 | CASQGGLNTEAFF
TRBV15 | CATSEPLAGAGETQYF
TRBV10-3 | CAISTGQLNYGYTF
TRBV20-1 | CSADRGTEAFF
TRBV5-4 | CASSLGLAGGDNEQYF
TRBV15 | CATSRGNGAGASFF
TRBV27 | CASSDGPADTQYF
TRBV30 | CAWSVLGVGNTIYF
TRBV6-1 | CASSKVDQETQYF
TRBV28 | CASSSTPYRGRLEQYF
TRBV12-3/TRBV12-4 | CASSLSAGGDEQYF
TRBV7-2 | CASSLDGDRGRKTQYF
TRBV28 | CASSPDRVDGYTF
TRBV7-2 | CASRGLSSGNTIYF
TRBV28 | CASSRIQGPYEQYF
TRBV10-3 | CAISESWSDKNIQYF
TRBV19 | CASSIIGGNEQFF
TRBV20-1 | CSASRAGTSGSYEQYF
TRBV29-1 | CSVEGDTANYGYTF
TRBV3-1 | CASSQDPWTSYNEQFF
TRBV30 | CAWSVQQGFEAFF
TRBV7-9 | CASSPLNYGYTF
TRBV7-2 | CASSLGGTGGNEQFF
TRBV10-3 | CAISGRQGAGEQYF
TRBV28 | CASSLAEGYRHYEQYF
TRBV5-8 | CAAPGTGGNSGANVLTF
TRBV15 | CATSRGEGYEQYF
TRBV20-1 | CSACMGSNQPQHF
TRBV6-1 | CASRSWGGRFVEQFF
TRBV6-1 | CASRTEQGNAEAFF
TRBV30 | CAWNQGGTEAFF
TRBV30 | CAWSTGDRAKNIQYF
TRBV5-1 | CASSPRDRGRGTEAFF
TRBV12-3/TRBV12-4 | CASRTTGGGGYTF
TRBV10-3 | CASSEWFSGRGNEQFF
TRBV7-9 | CASAAGGIGSEAFF